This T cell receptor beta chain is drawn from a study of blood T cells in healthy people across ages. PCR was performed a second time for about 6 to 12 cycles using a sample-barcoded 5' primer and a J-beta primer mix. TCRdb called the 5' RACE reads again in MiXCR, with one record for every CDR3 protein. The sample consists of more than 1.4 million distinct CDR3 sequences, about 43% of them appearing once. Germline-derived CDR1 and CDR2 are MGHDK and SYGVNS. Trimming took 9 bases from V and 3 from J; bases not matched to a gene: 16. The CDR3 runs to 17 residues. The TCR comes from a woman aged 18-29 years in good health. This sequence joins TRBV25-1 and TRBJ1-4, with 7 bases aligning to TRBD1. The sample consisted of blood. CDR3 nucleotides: TGTGCCAGTGAATATCCAGGGGGTGCCGGTGCTAATGAAAAACTGTTTTTT. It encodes CASEYPGGAGANEKLFF. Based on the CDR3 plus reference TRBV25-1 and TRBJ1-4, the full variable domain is EADIYQTPRYLVIGTGKKITLECSQTMGHDKMYWYQQDPGMELHLIHYSYGVNSTEKGDLSSESTVSRIRTEHFPLTLESARPSHTSQYLCASEYPGGAGANEKLFFGSGTQLSVL.